The 6 T cell receptor beta chains reported below all come from one sample, sequenced in a study of regulatory T cells in long-lasting Graves disease. Time point in this sample: newly diagnosed GD, antithyroid drugs for less than 3 months. The TCR library was made from RNA that had been extracted from PBMCs in TRIzol. Construction of the TCR beta libraries employed iRepertoire HTBI primers in conjunction with Arm-PCR of CDR3 regions. One entry per CDR3 protein results from TCRdb running MiXCR on the multiplex PCR reads. The data hold roughly 440,000 distinct CDR3 sequences, with roughly 15% observed a single time. This sample was shared with a second study, whose subject was T cells in Graves' hyperthyroidism and ophthalmopathy.

The starting material was peripheral blood mononuclear cells (PBMCs), obtained at new diagnosis, from a patient treated with antithyroid drugs. These receptors came from a young woman with Graves disease.

Notes on this clonotype: A much more abundant neighbour one base away suggests this may be a read error. The V call is TRBV5-4, the J call TRBJ2-3; 8 positions agree with TRBD2. Germline V gives CDR1 SGHNT, CDR2 YYREEE (reference sequence). This CDR3 comprises 19 residues. V trimming: 4 bases; J trimming: 2 bases; junction bases outside the gene matches: 18. The CDR3 nucleotides are TGTGCCAGCAGCCGGACGGGACTAGTGGGAGGGCCCCTCACAGATACGCAGTATTTT. This gives the protein CASSRTGLVGGPLTDTQYF.

This clonotype showed up many times. The genes are TRBV28 and TRBJ1-5; the D gene is possibly TRBD1 (6 bases). CDR1 is MDHEN and CDR2 is SYDVKM in the germline V gene. V lost 6 bases and J 6 bases, leaving 18 bases between the germline ends. The CDR3 length is 15 residues. The CDR3 nucleotides are TGTGCCAGCAGGGGGTACAGGGAGGTGGGTCAGCCCCAGCATTTT. This gives the protein CASRGYREVGQPQHF.

The rearrangement links TRBV4-1 to TRBJ2-1; D perhaps matches TRBD1 (6 bases). CDR3 length: 15 amino acids. V was clipped by 4 bases and J by 0 bases, with 10 bases between them. From germline, CDR1 is MGHRA and CDR2 YSYEKL. The CDR3 sequence is CASSPQGPSYNEQFF. The CDR3 DNA sequence: TGCGCCAGCAGCCCCCAGGGGCCCTCCTACAATGAGCAGTTCTTC.

This clonotype was recorded at least ten times. The rearrangement uses TRBV28 and TRBJ2-1; 8 positions match TRBD1. The CDR3 spans 16 residues. V gave up 5 bases and J gave up 7 bases; unmatched junction bases: 13. CDR1 and CDR2 (germline): MDHEN, SYDVKM. This CDR3 is CASSLGGVQGVNEQFF. For the CDR3, the DNA is TGTGCCAGCAGTCTCGGGGGCGTACAGGGGGTGAATGAGCAGTTCTTC.

The J gene is TRBJ2-7, the V gene TRBV11-2, with 8 bases aligning to TRBD1. The CDR3 has 16 amino acids. V gave up 5 bases and J gave up 0 bases; unmatched junction bases: 9. Germline V gene data show CDR1 as SGHAT and CDR2 as FQNNGV. In DNA, the CDR3 is TGTGCCAGCAGCACCCGGACAGGGAGGAGCTCCTACGAGCAGTACTTC. Amino acids: CASSTRTGRSSYEQYF.

This clonotype appeared many times. This rearrangement joins TRBV3-1 to TRBJ1-4, with D possibly being TRBD1 (6 bases). The CDR3 has 12 residues. Trimming stripped 4 bases from V and 15 bases from J, with 15 bases between. Germline-derived CDR1 and CDR2 are LGHDT and YNNKEL (reference sequence). CDR3 nucleotides: TGTGCCAGCAGCCCCTCATGGGACAACTTGTTTTTT. Amino acids: CASSPSWDNLFF.